The 5 T cell receptor beta chains reported below all come from one sample, sequenced in a study of shared clonotypes between healthy human individuals. Only in-frame clones appear in the TCRdb table, and some are missing; sequencing was by immunoSEQ multiplex PCR. The sample lists millions of clones, 85% to 95% occurring once. The sequenced sample was naive CD4+ T cells sorted from blood. Specified subset: CD45RA+ positively selected. The receptors were gathered from a man aged 18 to 29 in good health.

V usage is TRBV2 and J usage is TRBJ2-1, with D possibly being TRBD1 (6 bases). Trimming cost V 7 bases and J 6 bases, with 13 bases left between them. There are 13 residues in the CDR3. CDR1 SNHLY and CDR2 FYNNEI come from the germline V gene. The chain's CDR3 is CASTPGVRNEQFF. The DNA for the CDR3 is TGTGCCAGCACCCCAGGGGTGCGCAATGAGCAGTTCTTC.

The chain couples TRBV9 to TRBJ1-2; D is perhaps TRBD1 (5 bases). Trimming pared 2 bases from V and 4 bases from J, leaving 15 bases between. CDR1 is SGDLS, CDR2 YYNGEE, per germline. The CDR3 sequence is 15 residues long. This chain's CDR3 is CASSVSAAGGYGYTF. The CDR3 DNA follows: TGTGCCAGCAGCGTCTCCGCCGCGGGGGGCTATGGCTACACCTTC.

This clone appeared a single time. The chain recombines TRBV30 with TRBJ2-7, with D maybe TRBD1 (6 bases). The germline V gene has CDR1 GTSNPN and CDR2 SVGIG (reference sequence). With 3 bases removed from V and 6 bases from J, the gap between germline ends came to 12 bases. This CDR3 comprises 12 residues. The CDR3 nucleotides are TGTGCCTGGAGCCCCGACAGGTTCGAGCAGTACTTC. Its protein product is CAWSPDRFEQYF.

The chain links TRBV4-1 to TRBJ1-5, with a possible D match to TRBD1 (6 bases). Germline loops: CDR1 MGHRA, CDR2 YSYEKL. V lost 1 base, J lost 2 bases, and 18 bases lay in between. The CDR3 totals 18 residues. CDR3 in amino acids: CASSQATARGVGNQPQHF. The CDR3 DNA follows: TGCGCCAGCAGCCAAGCCACGGCCAGGGGCGTTGGCAATCAGCCCCAGCATTTT.

The chain recombines TRBV29-1 with TRBJ2-5; D might be TRBD2 (5 bases). The germline CDR1 and CDR2 sequences are SQVTM and ANQGSEA. Trimming left V 7 bases short and J 5 bases short, with 17 bases between. The CDR3 consists of 13 residues. CDR3 nucleotide sequence: TGCAGCGGGGGAACATCGCCGGGGGAGACCCAGTACTTC. As protein: CSGGTSPGETQYF.